This T cell receptor beta chain is drawn from a study of T cell repertoires and HLA-DP antigens. The CDR3 totals 16 residues. CDR1 SQVTM and CDR2 ANQGSEA come from the germline V gene. The J segment lost 2 bases and the V segment lost 8 bases, leaving 9 bases of the junction unmatched. Turning to this clone: As yet, its antigen is unknown.

The method was immunoSEQ multiplex PCR; TCRdb's version includes in-frame clones alone and lacks a portion of them. Here the sample spans about 89,000 clones, about 89% being singletons. The chain joins TRBV29-1 to TRBJ2-5; TRBD2 agrees at 15 bases. The sequencing input was CD4+ T cells from PBMCs. The receptor was isolated from a middle-aged man in good health and CMV-seronegative. The chain's CDR3 is CSSWTSGRARQETQYF. The DNA for the CDR3 is TGCAGCTCATGGACTAGCGGGAGGGCCCGTCAAGAGACCCAGTACTTC.